This TCR beta chain was documented in a study of follicular helper T cells after annual influenza vaccination. Study-wide background: Days 0, 7 and 28 post-vaccination were the blood draw times. Study observations and caveats: ICOS-CD38- cTfh most often held earlier Day 7 ICOS+CD38+ clones. Each annual vaccination recalled recurring oligoclonal ICOS+CD38+ cTfh clonotypes.

This clone was seen only once. Its antigen is currently unknown. V gave up 4 bases and J gave up 3 bases, with 10 bases separating them. This CDR3 is built from 14 residues. Per germline, CDR1 WSHSY and CDR2 SAAADI. Time point specified: 2014-2015 season, 7 days after vaccination. No donor had influenza vaccine in the prior 6 months; all lived in the community. Assay: immunoSEQ multiplex PCR; the TCRdb copy retains only in-frame clones and omits some. Found here are about 10,000 clones, about four fifths of them singletons; the top ten hold 0.7% to 0.95%. The specimen was CXCR5- memory CD4+ T cells sorted from blood, collected 7 days after influenza vaccination. This chain links TRBV10-2 with TRBJ2-1, with D possibly matching TRBD1 (6 bases). This receptor was taken from an adult who received the influenza vaccine. The CDR3 protein is CASSVGAGYNEQFF. CDR3 DNA sequence: TGCGCCAGCAGTGTGGGGGCCGGCTACAATGAGCAGTTCTTC.